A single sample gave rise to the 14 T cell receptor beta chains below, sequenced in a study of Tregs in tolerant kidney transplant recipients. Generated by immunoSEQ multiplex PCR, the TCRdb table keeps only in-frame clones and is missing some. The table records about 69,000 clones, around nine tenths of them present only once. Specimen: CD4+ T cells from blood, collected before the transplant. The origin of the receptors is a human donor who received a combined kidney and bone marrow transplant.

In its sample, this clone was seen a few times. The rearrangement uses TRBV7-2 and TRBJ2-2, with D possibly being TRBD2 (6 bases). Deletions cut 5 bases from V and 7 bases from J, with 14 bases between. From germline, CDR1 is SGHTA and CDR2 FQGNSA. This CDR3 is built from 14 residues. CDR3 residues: CASSERLVLGELFF. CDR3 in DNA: TGTGCCAGCAGCGAACGACTAGTTCTCGGGGAGCTGTTTTTT.

The CDR3 here is CASSATGGITEAFF. Here the CDR3 DNA reads TGTGCCAGCAGTGCGACAGGGGGGATCACTGAAGCTTTCTTT. This chain connects TRBV2 to TRBJ1-1, with TRBD1 matching 9 bases. The junction had 4 bases not matched to a gene; V was cut back by 4 bases and J by 4 bases. Germline V gene data show CDR1 as SNHLY and CDR2 as FYNNEI. The CDR3 loop spans 14 amino acids.

DNA of the CDR3: TGTGCCAGCAGATTAGACGCGGCTCAGCCCCAGCATTTT. Amino acids: CASRLDAAQPQHF. The chain employs TRBV2 and TRBJ1-5, with D uncertain. This CDR3 has 13 residues. Germline V gene lookup returns CDR1 SNHLY and CDR2 FYNNEI. The germline V and J ends were trimmed by 6 bases and 6 bases, with 12 bases remaining between them.

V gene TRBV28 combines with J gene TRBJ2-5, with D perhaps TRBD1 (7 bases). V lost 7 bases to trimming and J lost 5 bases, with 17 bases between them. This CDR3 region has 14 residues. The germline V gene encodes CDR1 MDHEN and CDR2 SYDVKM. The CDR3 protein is CASKSGGPGETQYF. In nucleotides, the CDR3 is TGTGCCAGCAAATCAGGGGGGCCGGGGGAGACCCAGTACTTC.

CDR3 in DNA: TGCGCCAGCAGCCAAGACAGGGGAGGGGAAAAACTGTTTTTT. Translation gives CASSQDRGGEKLFF. The rearrangement links TRBV4-1 to TRBJ1-4; possible D gene TRBD1, 6 bases. Germline CDR1 reads MGHRA; CDR2 reads YSYEKL. The CDR3 runs to 14 residues. V was trimmed by 0 bases and J by 8 bases, leaving 10 bases between them.

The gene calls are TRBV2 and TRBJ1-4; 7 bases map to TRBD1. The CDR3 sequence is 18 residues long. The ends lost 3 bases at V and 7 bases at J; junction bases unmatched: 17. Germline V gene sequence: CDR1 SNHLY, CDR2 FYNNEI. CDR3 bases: TGTGCCAGCAGTGACCCGGGACAGTGGTCCTCCGGCGGTGAAAAACTGTTTTTT. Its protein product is CASSDPGQWSSGGEKLFF.

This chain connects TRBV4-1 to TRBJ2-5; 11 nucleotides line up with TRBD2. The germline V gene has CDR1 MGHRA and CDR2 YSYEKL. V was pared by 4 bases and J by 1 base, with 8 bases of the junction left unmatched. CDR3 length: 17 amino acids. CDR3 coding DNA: TGCGCCAGCAGCCCGGGACTAGCGGCTAGCCTCCAAGAGACCCAGTACTTC. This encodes CASSPGLAASLQETQYF.

The CDR3 DNA is TGCAGTGCCGACCGAGGAGGCGAGCAGTACTTC. It yields the protein CSADRGGEQYF. This chain joins TRBV20-1 and TRBJ2-7, with a tentative D call TRBD2 (5 bases). Germline CDR1 DFQATT, CDR2 SNEGSKA (reference sequence). V was shortened by 6 bases and J by 6 bases, with 12 bases between the two germline ends. The CDR3 loop spans 11 amino acids.

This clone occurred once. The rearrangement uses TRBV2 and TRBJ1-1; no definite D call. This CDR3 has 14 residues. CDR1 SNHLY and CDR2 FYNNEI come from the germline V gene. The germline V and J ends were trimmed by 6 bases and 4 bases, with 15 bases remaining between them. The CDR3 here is CASRIEGPSTEAFF. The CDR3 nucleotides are TGTGCCAGCAGGATCGAGGGCCCGAGCACTGAAGCTTTCTTT.

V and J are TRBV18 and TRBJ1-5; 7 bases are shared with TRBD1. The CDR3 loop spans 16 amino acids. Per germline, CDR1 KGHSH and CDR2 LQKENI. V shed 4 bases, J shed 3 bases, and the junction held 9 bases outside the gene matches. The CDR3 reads CASSLSHRGTNQPQHF. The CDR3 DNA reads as TGTGCCAGCTCACTATCACACAGGGGTACCAATCAGCCCCAGCATTTT. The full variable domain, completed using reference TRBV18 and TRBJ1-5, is NAGVMQNPRHLVRRRGQEARLRCSPMKGHSHVYWYRQLPEEGLKFMVYLQKENIIDESGMPKERFSAEFPKEGPSILRIQQVVRGDSAAYFCASSLSHRGTNQPQHFGDGTRLSIL.

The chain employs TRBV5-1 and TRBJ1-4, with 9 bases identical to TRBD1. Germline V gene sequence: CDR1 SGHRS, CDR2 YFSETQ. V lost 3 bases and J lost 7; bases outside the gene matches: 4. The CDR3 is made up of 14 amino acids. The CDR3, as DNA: TGCGCCAGCAGCTCACAGGGGGCGCGTGAAAAACTGTTTTTT. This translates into CASSSQGAREKLFF.

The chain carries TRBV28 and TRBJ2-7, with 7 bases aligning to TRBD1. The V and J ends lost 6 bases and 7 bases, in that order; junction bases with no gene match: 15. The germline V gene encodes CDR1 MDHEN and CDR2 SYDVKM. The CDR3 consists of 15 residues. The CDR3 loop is CASRLPTGSFREQYF. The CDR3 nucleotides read TGTGCCAGCAGGCTTCCGACAGGGTCCTTCAGGGAGCAGTACTTC. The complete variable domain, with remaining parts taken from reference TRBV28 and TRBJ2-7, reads DVKVTQSSRYLVKRTGEKVFLECVQDMDHENMFWYRQDPGLGLRLIYFSYDVKMKEKGDIPEGYSVSREKKERFSLILESASTNQTSMYLCASRLPTGSFREQYFGPGTRLTVT.

CDR3 in DNA: TGTGCCTGGAGGACTAGCGGGGGCTACTACGAGCAGTACTTC. It yields the protein CAWRTSGGYYEQYF. J is TRBJ2-7 and V is TRBV30; 12 nucleotides agree with TRBD2. The junction had 3 bases not matched to a gene; V was cut back by 3 bases and J by 3 bases. The CDR3 runs 14 residues. Per germline, CDR1 GTSNPN and CDR2 SVGIG (reference sequence). Full variable domain (remainder filled in from reference TRBV30 and TRBJ2-7): SQTIHQWPATLVQPVGSPLSLECTVEGTSNPNLYWYRQAAGRGLQLLFYSVGIGQISSEVPQNLSASRPQDRQFILSSKKLLLSDSGFYLCAWRTSGGYYEQYFGPGTRLTVT.

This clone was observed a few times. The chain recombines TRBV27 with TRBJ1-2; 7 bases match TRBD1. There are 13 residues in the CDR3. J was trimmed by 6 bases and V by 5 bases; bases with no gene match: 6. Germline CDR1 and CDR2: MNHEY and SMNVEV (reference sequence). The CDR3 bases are TGTGCCAGCAGTCCATTGACAGGGAATGGCTACACCTTC. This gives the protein CASSPLTGNGYTF.